This TCR beta chain was obtained from a study of patients and donors after allogeneic stem cell transplantation. This CDR3 is built from 13 residues. Germline CDR1 is MNHEY and CDR2 is SMNVEV (reference sequence). This clonotype occurred once. TCRdb recomputed calls from the RT-PCR reads with MiXCR, one row per CDR3 protein. Of approximately 7,400 distinct CDR3 sequences in the sample, roughly 13% are singletons; the top ten hold about half. The sequence came from a human donor who was either an allogeneic HSCT recipient or a stem cell or donor lymphocyte infusion donor (not recorded which). It is not recorded whose cells these are; they may come from a transplant donor. Sequenced input: blood, either unsorted or a sorted T cell fraction (not recorded which). This chain uses TRBV27 with TRBJ2-5; D not certain. Written as DNA, the CDR3 is TGTCTCTGCGCGACGGGCCCTAGGGAGACCCAGTACTTC. It codes for CLCATGPRETQYF.